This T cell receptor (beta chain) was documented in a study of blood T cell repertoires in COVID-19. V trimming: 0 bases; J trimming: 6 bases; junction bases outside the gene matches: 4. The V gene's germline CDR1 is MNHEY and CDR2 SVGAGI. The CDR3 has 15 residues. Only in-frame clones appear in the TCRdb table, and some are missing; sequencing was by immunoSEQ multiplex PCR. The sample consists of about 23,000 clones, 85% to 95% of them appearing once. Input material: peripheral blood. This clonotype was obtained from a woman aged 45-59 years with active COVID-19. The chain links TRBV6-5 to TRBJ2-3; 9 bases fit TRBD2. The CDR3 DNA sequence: TGTGCCAGCAGTTACTCCGCTAGCGGGGCCGATACGCAGTATTTT. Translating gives CASSYSASGADTQYF.